This T cell receptor (beta chain) was sequenced in a study of blood T cells in healthy people across ages. V lost 4 bases, J lost 1 base, and 13 bases lay in between. The CDR3 length is 16 residues. Germline CDR1 is KGHDR and CDR2 is SFDVKD. Using a J-beta primer mix together with a sample-barcoded 5' primer, a second PCR was run for roughly 6 to 11 cycles. Every cDNA was tagged by a template-switch adaptor with 12 random nucleotides. TCRdb processed the 5' RACE reads anew with MiXCR; each CDR3 protein has one entry. Of roughly 1,100,000 distinct CDR3 sequences listed, 20% to 25% are singletons. Whole-study results and caveats: Roughly linearly, TCR beta diversity per million T cells fell as age increased.

On this clonotype: Its antigen is currently unknown.

These data also featured in a second study, about T cells of mothers and their children.

The chain links TRBV24-1 to TRBJ2-1; D assignment may be TRBD1 or TRBD2 (7 bases each). The TCR originated in a girl aged 2 to 10 in good health. What was sequenced was blood. The CDR3 region has the DNA TGTGCCACCAGTGAGCGACAGGGAGGGTCCTACAATGAGCAGTTCTTC. Amino acids: CATSERQGGSYNEQFF.